Below, 8 T cell receptor beta chains from the same sample are listed, as sequenced in a study of Graves' ophthalmopathy and Graves' hyperthyroidism. Investigators amplified TCR beta CDR3 regions from RNA transcripts. The library came from an HTBI-primed first-round RT-PCR and a second-round multiplex PCR. TCRdb reprocessed the multiplex PCR reads via MiXCR and lists one record per CDR3 protein. The sample carries about 620,000 distinct CDR3 sequences, 20% to 25% recorded once. Specimen: peripheral blood. These receptors were obtained from a woman aged 18 to 35 with stable Graves' hyperthyroidism. Some clones in this sample may be carry-over from other donors' samples.

This clonotype has at least ten counts. This chain connects TRBV29-1 to TRBJ1-1; 8 nucleotides line up with TRBD1. CDR1 is SQVTM and CDR2 is ANQGSEA in the germline V gene. The CDR3 length is 13 residues. V gave up 7 bases and J gave up 4 bases; unmatched junction bases: 8. This chain's CDR3 is CSARTGIVTEAFF. The CDR3, as DNA: TGCAGCGCCAGGACAGGGATCGTCACTGAAGCTTTCTTT.

This clonotype was observed many times. V and J are TRBV12-3 or TRBV12-4 and TRBJ2-5; no clear D gene. Trimming stripped 2 bases from V and 1 base from J, with 5 bases between. The CDR3 contains 13 residues. CDR3 in amino acids: CASSLSAQETQYF. In DNA form, the CDR3 reads TGTGCCAGCAGTTTATCGGCCCAAGAGACCCAGTACTTC.

The chain has TRBV5-1 and TRBJ2-6; 10 bases map to TRBD1. The CDR3 consists of 17 residues. The J segment lost 0 bases and the V segment lost 7 bases, leaving 7 bases of the junction unmatched. Germline lookup yields CDR1 SGHRS and CDR2 YFSETQ. The CDR3 loop is CASWDGQGGSGANVLTF. The DNA of the CDR3 is TGCGCCAGCTGGGACGGACAGGGGGGCTCTGGGGCCAACGTCCTGACTTTC.

This clonotype showed up many times. The chain is built from TRBV27 and TRBJ2-5; D unclear. The CDR3 loop spans 16 amino acids. V lost 5 bases and J lost 9, with 25 bases in between. Looked up from germline, CDR1 is MNHEY and CDR2 is SMNVEV (reference sequence). Here the CDR3 reads CASSPRWPLAREAQYF. For the CDR3, the DNA is TGTGCCAGCAGTCCCCGGTGGCCCTTGGCTCGAGAAGCCCAGTACTTC.

This clonotype was picked up many times. The chain carries TRBV15 and TRBJ2-5; 9 bases map to TRBD1. Germline loops: CDR1 LNHNV, CDR2 YYDKDF (reference sequence). V dropped 1 base and J dropped 4; count of bases not matched to a gene: 7. CDR3 length equals 16 residues. The CDR3 DNA is TGTGCCACCAGCAGAGTTACAGGGGGCTGGGGAGAGACCCAGTACTTC. Translation gives CATSRVTGGWGETQYF.

This clonotype was observed a few times. This chain's CDR3 is CASSRMGQGAGTEAFF. The DNA of the CDR3 is TGTGCCAGCAGTCGCATGGGGCAGGGGGCAGGGACTGAAGCTTTCTTT. This chain joins TRBV6-1 and TRBJ1-1, with 8 bases identical to TRBD1. The germline gives CDR1 MNHNS, CDR2 SASEGT. CDR3 length: 16 residues. The V segment lost 5 bases and the J segment 5 bases; nucleotides outside the gene matches: 13.

The chain combines TRBV12-3 or TRBV12-4 with TRBJ1-3; 8 positions agree with TRBD1. The CDR3 runs 16 residues. Unmatched junction bases numbered 13, after V lost 5 bases and J lost 7 bases. CDR3 loop: CASSQPDREIGNTIYF. The CDR3 DNA is TGTGCCAGCAGTCAGCCGGACAGGGAAATTGGCAACACCATATATTTT.

The chain carries TRBV5-1 and TRBJ1-6, with D possibly being TRBD1 (5 bases). Germline-derived CDR1 and CDR2 are SGHRS and YFSETQ. Between the trimmed V and J ends, which lost 2 bases and 7 bases, there was a span of 16 bases. The CDR3 loop spans 16 amino acids. The CDR3: CASSLQAPGTNSPLHF. CDR3 in DNA: TGCGCCAGCAGCTTACAGGCCCCCGGCACGAATTCACCCCTCCACTTT.